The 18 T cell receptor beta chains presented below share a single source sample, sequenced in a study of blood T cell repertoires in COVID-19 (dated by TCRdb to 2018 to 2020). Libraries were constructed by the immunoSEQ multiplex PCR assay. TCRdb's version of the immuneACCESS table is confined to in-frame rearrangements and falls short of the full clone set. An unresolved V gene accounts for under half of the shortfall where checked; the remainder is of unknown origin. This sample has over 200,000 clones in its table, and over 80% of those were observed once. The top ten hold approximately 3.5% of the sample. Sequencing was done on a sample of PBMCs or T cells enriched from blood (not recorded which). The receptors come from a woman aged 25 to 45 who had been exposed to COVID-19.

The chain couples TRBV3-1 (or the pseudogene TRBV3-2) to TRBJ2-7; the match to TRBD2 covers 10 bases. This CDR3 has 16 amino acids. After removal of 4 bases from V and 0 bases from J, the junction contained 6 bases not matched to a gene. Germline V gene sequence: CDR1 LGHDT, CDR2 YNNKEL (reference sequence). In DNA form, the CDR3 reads TGTGCCAGCAGCCGTCGTACTAGCGGGAACTCCTACGAGCAGTACTTC. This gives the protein CASSRRTSGNSYEQYF.

The chain's CDR3 is CASSARLAGGGETQYF. DNA for the CDR3: TGTGCCAGCAGCGCCCGACTAGCGGGGGGCGGGGAGACCCAGTACTTC. The chain recombines TRBV9 with TRBJ2-5; 13 nucleotides align to TRBD2. The V and J ends lost 3 bases and 5 bases, in that order; junction bases with no gene match: 7. This CDR3 region has 16 residues. CDR1 and CDR2 from the germline V gene are SGDLS and YYNGEE.

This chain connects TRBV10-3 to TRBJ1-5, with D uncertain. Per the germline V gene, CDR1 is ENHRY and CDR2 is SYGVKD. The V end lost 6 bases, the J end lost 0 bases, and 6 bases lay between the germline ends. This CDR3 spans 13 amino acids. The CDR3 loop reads CAISQDSNQPQHF. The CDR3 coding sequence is TGTGCCATCAGCCAGGATAGCAATCAGCCCCAGCATTTT.

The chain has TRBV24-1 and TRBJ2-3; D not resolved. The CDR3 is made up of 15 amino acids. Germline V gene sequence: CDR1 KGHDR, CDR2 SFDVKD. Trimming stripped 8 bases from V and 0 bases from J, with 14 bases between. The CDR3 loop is CATKVPETSTDTQYF. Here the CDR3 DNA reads TGTGCCACCAAGGTCCCAGAGACTAGCACAGATACGCAGTATTTT.

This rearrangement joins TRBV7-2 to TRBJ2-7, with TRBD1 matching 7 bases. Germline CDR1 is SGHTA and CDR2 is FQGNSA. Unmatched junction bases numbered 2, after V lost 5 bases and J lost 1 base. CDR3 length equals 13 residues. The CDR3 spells CASSKDRSYEQYF. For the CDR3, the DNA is TGTGCCAGCAGCAAGGACAGGTCCTACGAGCAGTACTTC.

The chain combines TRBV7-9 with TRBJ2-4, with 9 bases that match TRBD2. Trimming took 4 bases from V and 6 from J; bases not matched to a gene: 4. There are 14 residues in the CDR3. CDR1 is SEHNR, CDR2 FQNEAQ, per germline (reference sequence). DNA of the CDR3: TGTGCCAGCAGCTGGACTAGCGTGGGAAACATTCAGTACTTC. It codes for CASSWTSVGNIQYF.

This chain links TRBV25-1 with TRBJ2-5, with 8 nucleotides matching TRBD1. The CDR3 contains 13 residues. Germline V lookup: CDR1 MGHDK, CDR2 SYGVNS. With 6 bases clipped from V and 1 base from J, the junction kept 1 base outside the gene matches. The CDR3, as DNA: TGTGCCAGCAGAGGACAGGGCCAAGAGACCCAGTACTTC. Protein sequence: CASRGQGQETQYF.

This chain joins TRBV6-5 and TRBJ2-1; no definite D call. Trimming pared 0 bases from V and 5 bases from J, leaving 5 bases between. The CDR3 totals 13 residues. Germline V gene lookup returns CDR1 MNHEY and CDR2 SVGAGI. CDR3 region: CASSYSPDNEQFF. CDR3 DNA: TGTGCCAGCAGTTACTCGCCAGACAATGAGCAGTTCTTC.

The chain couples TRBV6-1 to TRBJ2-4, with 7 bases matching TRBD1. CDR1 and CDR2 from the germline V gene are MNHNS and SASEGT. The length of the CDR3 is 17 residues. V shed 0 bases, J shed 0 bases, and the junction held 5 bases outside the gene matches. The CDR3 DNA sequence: TGTGCCAGCAGTGAAGCTGGGACAGTAATAGCCAAAAACATTCAGTACTTC. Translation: CASSEAGTVIAKNIQYF.

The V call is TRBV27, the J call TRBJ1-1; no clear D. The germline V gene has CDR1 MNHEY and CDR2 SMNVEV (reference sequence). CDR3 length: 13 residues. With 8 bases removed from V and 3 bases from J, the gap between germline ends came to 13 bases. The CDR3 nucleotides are TGTGCCAGCGGCAGTAGGGAGGACACTGAAGCTTTCTTT. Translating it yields CASGSREDTEAFF.

For the CDR3, the DNA is TGTGCCAGCACTCTACTAGCGGGAGCGAACACCGGGGAGCTGTTTTTT. Translated: CASTLLAGANTGELFF. The rearrangement links TRBV28 to TRBJ2-2; 11 bases line up with TRBD2. J gave up 0 bases and V 7 bases, and 4 bases lay outside the gene matches. Germline values: CDR1 MDHEN, CDR2 SYDVKM. The CDR3 is 16 amino acids.

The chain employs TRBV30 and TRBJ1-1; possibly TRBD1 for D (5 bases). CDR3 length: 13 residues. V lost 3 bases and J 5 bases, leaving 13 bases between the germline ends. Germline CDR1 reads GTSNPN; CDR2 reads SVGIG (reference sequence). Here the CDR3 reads CAWRFDSRTEAFF. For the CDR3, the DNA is TGTGCCTGGAGGTTCGACAGCCGAACTGAAGCTTTCTTT.

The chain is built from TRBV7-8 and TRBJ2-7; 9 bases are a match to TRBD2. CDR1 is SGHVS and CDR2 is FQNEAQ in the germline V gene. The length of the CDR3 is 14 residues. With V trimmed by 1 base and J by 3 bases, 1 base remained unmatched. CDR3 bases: TGTGCCAGCAGCTTAGAGACTAGCGGCTACGAGCAGTACTTC. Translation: CASSLETSGYEQYF.

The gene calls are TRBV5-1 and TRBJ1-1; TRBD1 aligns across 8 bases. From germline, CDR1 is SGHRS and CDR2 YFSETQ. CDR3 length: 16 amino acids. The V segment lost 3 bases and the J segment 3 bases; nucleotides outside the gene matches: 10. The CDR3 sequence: CASSSRPTGADTEAFF. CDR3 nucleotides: TGCGCCAGCAGCTCACGACCGACAGGGGCGGACACTGAAGCTTTCTTT.

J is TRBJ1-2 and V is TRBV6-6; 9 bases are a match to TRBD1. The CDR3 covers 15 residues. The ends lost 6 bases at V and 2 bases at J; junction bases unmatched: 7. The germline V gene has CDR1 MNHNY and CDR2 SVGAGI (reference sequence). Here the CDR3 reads CASRERDRVNYGYTF. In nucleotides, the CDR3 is TGTGCCAGCAGGGAACGGGACAGGGTAAACTATGGCTACACCTTC.

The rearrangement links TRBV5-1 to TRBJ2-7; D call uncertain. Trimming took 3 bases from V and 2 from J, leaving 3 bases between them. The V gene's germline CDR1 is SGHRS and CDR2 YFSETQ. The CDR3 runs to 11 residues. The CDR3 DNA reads TGCGCCAGCAGCTCCACCTACGAGCAGTACTTC. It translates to CASSSTYEQYF.

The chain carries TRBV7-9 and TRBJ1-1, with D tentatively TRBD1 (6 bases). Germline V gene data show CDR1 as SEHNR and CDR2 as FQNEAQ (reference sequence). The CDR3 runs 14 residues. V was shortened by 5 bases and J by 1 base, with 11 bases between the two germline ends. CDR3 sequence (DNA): TGTGCCAGCAGCCAGGGGTCGGGGAACACTGAAGCTTTCTTT. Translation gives CASSQGSGNTEAFF.

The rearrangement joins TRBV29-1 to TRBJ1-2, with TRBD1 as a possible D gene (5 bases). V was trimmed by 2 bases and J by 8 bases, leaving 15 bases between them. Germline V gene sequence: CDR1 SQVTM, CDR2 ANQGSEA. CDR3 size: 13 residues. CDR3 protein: CSVETGTLKGYTF. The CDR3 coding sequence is TGCAGCGTTGAAACAGGAACCCTTAAGGGCTACACCTTC.